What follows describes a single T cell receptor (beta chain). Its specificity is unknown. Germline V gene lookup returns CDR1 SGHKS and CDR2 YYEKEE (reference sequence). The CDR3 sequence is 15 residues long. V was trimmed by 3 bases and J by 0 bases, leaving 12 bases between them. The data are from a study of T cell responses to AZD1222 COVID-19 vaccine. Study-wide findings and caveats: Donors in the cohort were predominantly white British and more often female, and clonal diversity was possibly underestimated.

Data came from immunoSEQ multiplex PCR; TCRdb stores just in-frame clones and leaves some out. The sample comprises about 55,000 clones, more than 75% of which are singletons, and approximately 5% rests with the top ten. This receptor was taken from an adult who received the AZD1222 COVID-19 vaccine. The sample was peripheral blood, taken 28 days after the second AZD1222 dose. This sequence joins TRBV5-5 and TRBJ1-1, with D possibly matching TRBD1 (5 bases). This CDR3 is CASSSKGSLNTEAFF. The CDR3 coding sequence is TGTGCCAGCAGCTCTAAGGGGTCTCTGAACACTGAAGCTTTCTTT.